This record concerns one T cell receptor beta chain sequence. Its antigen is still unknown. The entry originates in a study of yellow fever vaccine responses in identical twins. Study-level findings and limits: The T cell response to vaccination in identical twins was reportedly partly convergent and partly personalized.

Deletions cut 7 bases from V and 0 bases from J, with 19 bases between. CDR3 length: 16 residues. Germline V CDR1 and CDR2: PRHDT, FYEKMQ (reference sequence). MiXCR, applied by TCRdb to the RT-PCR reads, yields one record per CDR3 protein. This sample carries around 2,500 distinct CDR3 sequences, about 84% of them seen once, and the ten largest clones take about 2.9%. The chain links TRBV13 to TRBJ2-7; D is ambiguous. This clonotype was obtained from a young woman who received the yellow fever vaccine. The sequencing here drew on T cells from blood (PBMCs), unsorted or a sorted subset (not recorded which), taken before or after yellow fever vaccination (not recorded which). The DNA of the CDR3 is TGTGCCAGCACTAAGGGAATACAGCGAATCTCCTACGAGCAGTACGTC. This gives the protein CASTKGIQRISYEQYV.